Below, 30 T cell receptor beta chains from the same sample are listed, as sequenced in a study of T-cell memory formation after mild COVID-19. TCRdb reanalysed the 5' RACE reads using MiXCR and keeps one entry per CDR3 protein. The sample includes around 150,000 distinct CDR3 sequences, 31% of them seen just once. The source material was PBMCs or a T cell subset sorted from them (not recorded which). The receptors shown here come from an adult woman who had mild COVID-19 (a few samples of this study predate the infection). Cell type and time point are not known.

This clonotype was seen a handful of times. At one of its ends the junction is not consistent with the germline gene, which may arise from a read error. The chain links TRBV5-1 to TRBJ1-1; 9 bases fit TRBD1. Germline CDR1 is SGHRS and CDR2 is YFSETQ. The CDR3 has 16 amino acids. Here the CDR3 reads CASSPEPGTGNAEAFF. Here the CDR3 DNA reads TGCGCCAGCAGCCCGGAACCCGGGACAGGGAACGCTGAAGCTTTCTTT.

This rearrangement joins TRBV12-3 or TRBV12-4 to TRBJ1-5, with TRBD1 identical over 7 bases. J gave up 3 bases and V 4 bases, and 3 bases lay outside the gene matches. The CDR3 totals 14 residues. The CDR3 loop is CASSSTGFNQPQHF. CDR3 DNA: TGTGCCAGCAGTTCGACAGGGTTCAATCAGCCCCAGCATTTT.

As DNA, the CDR3 is TGCAGTGCTAGAGATCCCACGGGTATAGCGGGGGCCTACAATGAGCAGTTCTTC. Amino acid sequence: CSARDPTGIAGAYNEQFF. V usage is TRBV20-1 and J usage is TRBJ2-1, with 9 bases aligning to TRBD2. This CDR3 comprises 18 residues. The trim removed 0 bases at V and 2 bases at J, leaving 11 bases unmatched. Looked up from germline, CDR1 is DFQATT and CDR2 is SNEGSKA (reference sequence).

V is TRBV6-2 or TRBV6-3 and J is TRBJ2-7; 8 positions match TRBD1. The V and J ends lost 8 bases and 5 bases, in that order; junction bases with no gene match: 11. The CDR3 runs to 14 residues. The V gene's germline CDR1 is MNHEY and CDR2 SVGEGT. The CDR3 reads CASLGTGGWDEQYF. CDR3 in DNA: TGTGCCAGCCTTGGAACAGGGGGGTGGGACGAGCAGTACTTC.

This clonotype was detected a few times. The rearrangement joins TRBV12-3 or TRBV12-4 to TRBJ2-7; perhaps TRBD2 as D (6 bases). Trimming shortened V by 10 bases and J by 6 bases, and 13 bases separated the two germline ends. The CDR3 is 11 amino acids. The chain's CDR3 is CATGSPLEQYF. As DNA, the CDR3 is TGTGCCACCGGGAGCCCCCTCGAGCAGTACTTC.

V and J are TRBV9 and TRBJ2-1, with 7 bases lining up with TRBD1. V was pared by 0 bases and J by 2 bases, with 11 bases of the junction left unmatched. The CDR3 spans 18 residues. The germline CDR1 and CDR2 sequences are SGDLS and YYNGEE. The CDR3 DNA follows: TGTGCCAGCAGCGTAGGACCGGGACAGTTACTCCCCTACAATGAGCAGTTCTTC. It codes for CASSVGPGQLLPYNEQFF.

The V and J genes are TRBV12-3 or TRBV12-4 and TRBJ1-2; D remains ambiguous. Between the trimmed V and J ends, which lost 6 bases and 8 bases, there was a span of 13 bases. The CDR3 consists of 12 residues. The CDR3 here is CASRSPVRGYTF. The CDR3 coding sequence is TGTGCCAGCAGAAGCCCCGTTAGGGGCTACACCTTC.

The rearrangement uses TRBV6-5 and TRBJ2-1, with D maybe TRBD2 (6 bases). V was pared by 5 bases and J by 8 bases, with 19 bases between. The germline gives CDR1 MNHEY, CDR2 SVGAGI. This CDR3 region has 15 residues. For the CDR3, the DNA is TGTGCCAGCAGTCCCGGGACTCCGGATGTCGATGAGCAGTTCTTC. Its translation: CASSPGTPDVDEQFF.

The chain has TRBV15 and TRBJ2-3, with TRBD1 identical over 8 bases. V lost 8 bases, J lost 4 bases, and 14 bases stayed unmatched. The germline V gene has CDR1 LNHNV and CDR2 YYDKDF (reference sequence). This CDR3 contains 16 residues. CDR3 in DNA: TGTGCCACCTCTACCGGTGACAGGGGCATGGCAGATACGCAGTATTTT. Its protein is CATSTGDRGMADTQYF. Variable domain in full (rest from reference TRBV15 and TRBJ2-3): DAMVIQNPRYQVTQFGKPVTLSCSQTLNHNVMYWYQQKSSQAPKLLFHYYDKDFNNEADTPDNFQSRRPNTSFCFLDIRSPGLGDTAMYLCATSTGDRGMADTQYFGPGTRLTVL.

This clonotype was counted between two and nine times. The gene calls are TRBV4-1 and TRBJ1-6; D gene unclear. Trimming took 0 bases from V and 10 from J, leaving 13 bases between them. Germline V gene sequence: CDR1 MGHRA, CDR2 YSYEKL. This CDR3 is 15 amino acids long. DNA of the CDR3: TGCGCCAGCAGCCAAGATCGAACCCCCGGATCACCCCTCCACTTT. It encodes CASSQDRTPGSPLHF.

The CDR3: CASSPLQGAGGYTF. DNA of the CDR3: TGTGCCAGCTCACCACTACAGGGGGCAGGAGGCTACACCTTC. The V gene is TRBV18, the J gene TRBJ1-2, with 9 bases aligning to TRBD1. This CDR3 region has 14 residues. The ends lost 1 base at V and 8 bases at J; junction bases unmatched: 5. Germline values: CDR1 KGHSH, CDR2 LQKENI.

A few counts support this clonotype. The V and J genes are TRBV3-1 and TRBJ2-7, with a possible D match to TRBD2 (5 bases). Trimming stripped 1 base from V and 0 bases from J, with 16 bases between. Germline V gene sequence: CDR1 LGHDT, CDR2 YNNKEL (reference sequence). This CDR3 is 17 amino acids long. DNA for the CDR3: TGTGCCAGCAGCCAAGGCGGTAGCGAACGTTACTCCTACGAGCAGTACTTC. Its translation: CASSQGGSERYSYEQYF.

This sequence joins TRBV3-1 and TRBJ2-5, with D possibly being TRBD1 (6 bases). Between the trimmed V and J ends, which lost 7 bases and 2 bases, there was a span of 14 bases. The CDR3 is 14 residues long. Germline CDR1 is LGHDT and CDR2 is YNNKEL (reference sequence). This CDR3 is CASNGDGQQETQYF. CDR3 coding DNA: TGTGCCAGCAACGGGGACGGACAGCAAGAGACCCAGTACTTC.

This clonotype turned up a few times. The genes are TRBV20-1 and TRBJ1-6, with TRBD1 matching over 9 bases. The CDR3 covers 15 residues. The trim removed 3 bases at V and 5 bases at J, leaving 5 bases unmatched. The germline V gene encodes CDR1 DFQATT and CDR2 SNEGSKA (reference sequence). The CDR3 nucleotides read TGCAGTGCTAGTCCACAGGGGGCGGATAATTCACCCCTCCACTTT. Encoded protein: CSASPQGADNSPLHF.

This chain uses TRBV6-5 with TRBJ2-7; D remains ambiguous. V lost 8 bases and J lost 2, with 13 bases in between. Germline CDR1 reads MNHEY; CDR2 reads SVGAGI. This CDR3 contains 13 residues. CDR3 region: CASGPNEAYEQYF. CDR3 sequence (DNA): TGTGCCAGCGGACCCAACGAAGCCTACGAGCAGTACTTC.

V is TRBV7-2 and J is TRBJ2-5; D gene ambiguous. The ends were cut back, 0 bases at V and 7 bases at J, with 9 bases in the middle. This CDR3 is 13 amino acids long. Looked up from germline, CDR1 is SGHTA and CDR2 is FQGNSA. The CDR3, as DNA: TGTGCCAGCAGCTTAGCGATGTCAGGGACCCAGTACTTC. Amino acid sequence: CASSLAMSGTQYF.

V and J are TRBV7-8 and TRBJ2-1; no firm D call. V lost 2 bases and J 4 bases, leaving 18 bases between the germline ends. The CDR3 covers 17 residues. Germline-derived CDR1 and CDR2 are SGHVS and FQNEAQ. The CDR3 bases are TGTGCCAGCAGCTTATCAGTGGCGGAGCTAACGTACAATGAGCAGTTCTTC. Its translation: CASSLSVAELTYNEQFF.

V usage is TRBV5-1 and J usage is TRBJ2-7; TRBD1 is a possible D gene (5 bases). Trimming shortened V by 2 bases and J by 1 base, and 19 bases separated the two germline ends. CDR1 is SGHRS, CDR2 YFSETQ, per germline. This CDR3 region has 17 residues. CDR3 in amino acids: CASSFPPGKVGSYEQYF. CDR3 nucleotide sequence: TGCGCCAGCAGCTTTCCCCCAGGGAAGGTCGGGTCCTACGAGCAGTACTTC.

The chain recombines TRBV3-1 with TRBJ1-2; D perhaps matches TRBD1 (5 bases). The CDR3 runs to 13 residues. V shed 7 bases and J shed 5 bases, with 14 bases lying between them. CDR1 is LGHDT and CDR2 is YNNKEL in the germline V gene (reference sequence). The CDR3 region is CASNTRGSYGYTF. The CDR3, as DNA: TGTGCCAGCAATACCCGGGGGTCATATGGCTACACCTTC. The full variable domain, in which reference TRBV3-1 and TRBJ1-2 provide the parts outside the CDR3, is DTAVSQTPKYLVTQMGNDKSIKCEQNLGHDTMYWYKQDSKKFLKIMFSYNNKELIINETVPNRFSPKSPDKAHLNLHINSLELGDSAVYFCASNTRGSYGYTFGSGTRLTVV.

This clonotype has a handful of counts. The J gene is TRBJ1-6, the V gene TRBV20-1; tentative D call: TRBD1 (5 bases). V dropped 0 bases and J dropped 10 bases, with 10 bases sitting between them. Germline CDR1 DFQATT, CDR2 SNEGSKA (reference sequence). The CDR3 length is 13 residues. This CDR3 reads CSARDGAFSPLHF. Here the CDR3 DNA reads TGCAGTGCTAGAGATGGGGCCTTCTCACCCCTCCACTTT.

This clonotype was observed a few times. V gene TRBV25-1 combines with J gene TRBJ2-1; 9 bases agree with TRBD2. V dropped 7 bases and J dropped 0; count of bases not matched to a gene: 7. The germline CDR1 and CDR2 sequences are MGHDK and SYGVNS. CDR3 size: 16 residues. The CDR3 coding sequence is TGTGCCAGCACCGGGACTAGCAGAAGCTCCTACAATGAGCAGTTCTTC. Translation: CASTGTSRSSYNEQFF. The variable domain in full, completed from reference TRBV25-1 and TRBJ2-1, reads EADIYQTPRYLVIGTGKKITLECSQTMGHDKMYWYQQDPGMELHLIHYSYGVNSTEKGDLSSESTVSRIRTEHFPLTLESARPSHTSQYLCASTGTSRSSYNEQFFGPGTRLTVL.

In this sample, this clonotype turned up many times. The chain couples TRBV9 to TRBJ2-1; TRBD1 aligns across 8 bases. The CDR3 totals 17 residues. Germline CDR1 and CDR2: SGDLS and YYNGEE. J lost 7 bases, V lost 3 bases, and 15 bases had no gene match. Here the CDR3 DNA reads TGTGCCAGCAGCGCCCCTCTCCGGGACAGGTCGCGGAATGAGCAGTTCTTC. Translation gives CASSAPLRDRSRNEQFF.

This clonotype was found a few times. V is TRBV3-1 and J is TRBJ2-5; the D is unclear. Germline V gene lookup returns CDR1 LGHDT and CDR2 YNNKEL (reference sequence). The CDR3 sequence is 14 residues long. The V and J ends lost 1 base and 3 bases respectively, with 9 bases between them. The CDR3 DNA reads as TGTGCCAGCAGCCAAGTTGAGAGGAAAGAGACCCAGTACTTC. Translation: CASSQVERKETQYF.

In its sample, this clonotype was seen many times. This chain uses TRBV4-1 with TRBJ2-7; D is ambiguous. From germline, CDR1 is MGHRA and CDR2 YSYEKL. CDR3 length: 14 residues. V lost 1 base and J 1 base, leaving 8 bases between the germline ends. CDR3 sequence: CASSQGVASYEQYF. The CDR3 DNA reads as TGCGCCAGCAGCCAAGGTGTGGCGTCCTACGAGCAGTACTTC.

The chain couples TRBV5-1 to TRBJ1-3; D is possibly TRBD1 (6 bases). With 4 bases removed from V and 0 bases from J, the gap between germline ends came to 11 bases. Germline CDR1 and CDR2: SGHRS and YFSETQ. This CDR3 has 15 amino acids. CDR3 nucleotides: TGCGCCAGCAGCCCCAGGACAGCCTCTGGAAACACCATATATTTT. It yields the protein CASSPRTASGNTIYF.

This chain joins TRBV20-1 and TRBJ2-5; 8 bases agree with TRBD2. The CDR3 consists of 14 residues. Per germline, CDR1 DFQATT and CDR2 SNEGSKA (reference sequence). V shed 0 bases, J shed 4 bases, and the junction held 4 bases outside the gene matches. The CDR3, as DNA: TGCAGTGCTAGAGATGAAGCGGGAGCAGAGACCCAGTACTTC. Translating gives CSARDEAGAETQYF.

The sample holds a few counts of this clonotype. This chain uses TRBV5-1 with TRBJ2-3, with 7 bases identical to TRBD2. Germline trimming cut 7 bases from V and 2 bases from J; bases unmatched to any gene: 7. Germline V gene sequence: CDR1 SGHRS, CDR2 YFSETQ. The CDR3 sequence is 14 residues long. The DNA for the CDR3 is TGCGCCAGCTCCCGGGGGGATAACACAGATACGCAGTATTTT. Residues: CASSRGDNTDTQYF.

The V gene is TRBV20-1, the J gene TRBJ1-1; no reliable D call. The length of the CDR3 is 13 residues. Trimming pared 4 bases from V and 0 bases from J, leaving 9 bases between. Germline CDR1 and CDR2: DFQATT and SNEGSKA (reference sequence). The CDR3 DNA reads as TGCAGTGCTACCCTTCAGGTGAACACTGAAGCTTTCTTT. It encodes CSATLQVNTEAFF.

This chain connects TRBV7-8 to TRBJ1-2, with unresolved D. Trimming shortened V by 1 base and J by 5 bases, and 20 bases separated the two germline ends. Looked up from germline, CDR1 is SGHVS and CDR2 is FQNEAQ. CDR3 length: 17 residues. The CDR3 spells CASSLVPGPFNAYGYTF. CDR3 DNA: TGTGCCAGCAGCTTAGTACCTGGGCCCTTCAACGCATATGGCTACACCTTC.

The gene calls are TRBV12-3 or TRBV12-4 and TRBJ2-2; TRBD1 aligns across 9 bases. Trimming removed 1 base from V and 4 bases from J; junction bases left unmatched: 1. The CDR3 contains 15 residues. CDR3 region: CASSLGTGATGELFF. As DNA, the CDR3 is TGTGCCAGCAGTTTAGGGACAGGGGCCACCGGGGAGCTGTTTTTT.